This TCR beta chain is from a study of blood T cell repertoires in COVID-19. About the research overall: PBMCs, B-cell-depleted T cells, or T cells provided the cDNA or gDNA that made up the material.

The J segment lost 2 bases and the V segment lost 7 bases, leaving 16 bases of the junction unmatched. The CDR3 is made up of 17 amino acids. CDR1 is SGHTA and CDR2 is FQGNSA in the germline V gene. Measured with immunoSEQ multiplex PCR; TCRdb has only the in-frame clones, and not every one. The table lists just under 65,000 clones, roughly 82% of them singletons, with 35% to 50% in the top ten. The rearrangement uses TRBV7-2 and TRBJ1-1, with 7 nucleotides matching TRBD1. The source of this sequence is a human donor in a cohort sampled during active COVID-19. Sequencing was carried out using peripheral blood. CDR3 nucleotide sequence: TGTGCCAGCATTAATCCTCGGGACAGTCAGGGTAACACTGAAGCTTTCTTT. Translated: CASINPRDSQGNTEAFF.